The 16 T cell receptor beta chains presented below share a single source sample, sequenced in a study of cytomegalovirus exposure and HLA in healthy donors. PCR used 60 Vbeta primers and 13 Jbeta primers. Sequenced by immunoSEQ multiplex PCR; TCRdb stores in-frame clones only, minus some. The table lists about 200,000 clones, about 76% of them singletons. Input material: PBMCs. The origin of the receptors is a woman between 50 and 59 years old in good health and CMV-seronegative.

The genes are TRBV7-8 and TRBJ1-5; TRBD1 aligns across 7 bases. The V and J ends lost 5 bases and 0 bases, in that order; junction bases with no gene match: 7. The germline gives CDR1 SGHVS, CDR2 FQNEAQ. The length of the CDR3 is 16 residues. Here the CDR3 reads CASSPQTGYSNQPQHF. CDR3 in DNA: TGTGCCAGCAGCCCCCAGACAGGGTATAGCAATCAGCCCCAGCATTTT.

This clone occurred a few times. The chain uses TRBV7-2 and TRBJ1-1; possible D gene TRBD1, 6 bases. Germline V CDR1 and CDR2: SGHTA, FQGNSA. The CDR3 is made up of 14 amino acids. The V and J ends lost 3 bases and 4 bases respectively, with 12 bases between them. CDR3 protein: CASSLQGIGTEAFF. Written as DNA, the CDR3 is TGTGCCAGCAGCTTGCAGGGGATAGGCACTGAAGCTTTCTTT.

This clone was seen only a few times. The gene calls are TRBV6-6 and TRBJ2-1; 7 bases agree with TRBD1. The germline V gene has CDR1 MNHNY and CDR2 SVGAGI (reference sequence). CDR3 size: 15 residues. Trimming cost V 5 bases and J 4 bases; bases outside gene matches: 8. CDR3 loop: CASSTPGQNYNEQFF. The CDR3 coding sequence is TGTGCCAGCAGTACCCCGGGACAGAATTACAATGAGCAGTTCTTC.

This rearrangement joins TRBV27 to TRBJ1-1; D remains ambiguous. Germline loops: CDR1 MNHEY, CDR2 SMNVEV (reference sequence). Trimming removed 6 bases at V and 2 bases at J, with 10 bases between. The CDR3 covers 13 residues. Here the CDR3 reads CASSLEVNTEAFF. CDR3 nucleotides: TGTGCCAGCAGCCTTGAGGTTAACACTGAAGCTTTCTTT.

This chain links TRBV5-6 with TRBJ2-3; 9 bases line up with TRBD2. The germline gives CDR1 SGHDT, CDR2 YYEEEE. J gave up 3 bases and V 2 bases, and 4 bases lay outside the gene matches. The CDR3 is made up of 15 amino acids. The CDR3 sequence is CASSFLAGSTDTQYF. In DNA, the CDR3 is TGTGCCAGCAGCTTCCTAGCGGGATCAACAGATACGCAGTATTTT.

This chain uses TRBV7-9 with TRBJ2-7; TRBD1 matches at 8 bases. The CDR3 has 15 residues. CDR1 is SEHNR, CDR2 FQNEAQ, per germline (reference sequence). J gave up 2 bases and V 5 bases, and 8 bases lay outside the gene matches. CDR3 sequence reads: CASSEWTGRTYEQYF. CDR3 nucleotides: TGTGCCAGCAGCGAATGGACAGGGAGAACCTACGAGCAGTACTTC.

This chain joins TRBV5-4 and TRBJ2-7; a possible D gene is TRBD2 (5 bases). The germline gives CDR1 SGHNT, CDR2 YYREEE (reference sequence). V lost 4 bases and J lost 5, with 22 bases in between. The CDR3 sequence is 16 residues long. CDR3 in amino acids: CASSSPSKGVRNEQYF. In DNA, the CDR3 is TGTGCCAGCAGCAGTCCGTCGAAGGGAGTGAGGAACGAGCAGTACTTC.

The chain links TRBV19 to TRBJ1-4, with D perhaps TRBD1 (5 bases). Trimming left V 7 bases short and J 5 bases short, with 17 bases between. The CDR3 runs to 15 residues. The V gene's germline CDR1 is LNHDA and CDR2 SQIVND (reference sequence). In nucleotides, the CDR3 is TGTGCCAGTAACATTGGGGGGAATCAGAATGAAAAACTGTTTTTT. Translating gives CASNIGGNQNEKLFF.

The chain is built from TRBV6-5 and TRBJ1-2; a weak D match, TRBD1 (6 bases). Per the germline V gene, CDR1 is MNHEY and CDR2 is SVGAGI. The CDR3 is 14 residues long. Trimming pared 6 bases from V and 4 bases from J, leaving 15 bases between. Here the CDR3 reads CASRIRQAGYGYTF. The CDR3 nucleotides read TGTGCCAGCAGAATCCGACAGGCCGGCTATGGCTACACCTTC.

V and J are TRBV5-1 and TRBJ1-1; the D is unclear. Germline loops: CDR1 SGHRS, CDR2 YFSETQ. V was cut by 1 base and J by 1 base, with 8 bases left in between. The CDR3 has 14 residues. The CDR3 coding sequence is TGCGCCAGCAGCTTGTTGGTGAGGAACACTGAAGCTTTCTTT. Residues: CASSLLVRNTEAFF. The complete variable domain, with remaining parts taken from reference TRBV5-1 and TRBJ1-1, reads KAGVTQTPRYLIKTRGQQVTLSCSPISGHRSVSWYQQTPGQGLQFLFEYFSETQRNKGNFPGRFSGRQFSNSRSEMNVSTLELGDSALYLCASSLLVRNTEAFFGQGTRLTVV.

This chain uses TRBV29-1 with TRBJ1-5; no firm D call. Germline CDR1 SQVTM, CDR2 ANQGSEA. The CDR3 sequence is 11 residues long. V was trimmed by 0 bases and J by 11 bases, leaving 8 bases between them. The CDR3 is CSVEEAASQHF. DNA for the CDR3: TGCAGCGTTGAAGAGGCAGCGTCCCAGCATTTT.

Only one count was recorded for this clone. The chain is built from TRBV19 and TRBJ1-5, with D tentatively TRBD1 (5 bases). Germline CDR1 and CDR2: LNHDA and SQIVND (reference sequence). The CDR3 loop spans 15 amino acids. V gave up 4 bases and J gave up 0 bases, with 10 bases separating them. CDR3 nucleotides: TGTGCCAGTAGTAGGACACTCTATAGCAATCAGCCCCAGCATTTT. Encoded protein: CASSRTLYSNQPQHF. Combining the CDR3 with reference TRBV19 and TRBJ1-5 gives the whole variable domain DGGITQSPKYLFRKEGQNVTLSCEQNLNHDAMYWYRQDPGQGLRLIYYSQIVNDFQKGDIAEGYSVSREKKESFPLTVTSAQKNPTAFYLCASSRTLYSNQPQHFGDGTRLSIL.

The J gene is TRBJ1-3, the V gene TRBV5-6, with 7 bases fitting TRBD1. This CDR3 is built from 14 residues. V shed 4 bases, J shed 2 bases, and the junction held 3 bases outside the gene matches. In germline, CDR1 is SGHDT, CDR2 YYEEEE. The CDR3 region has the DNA TGTGCCAGCAGCACGACAGGGCCTGGAAACACCATATATTTT. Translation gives CASSTTGPGNTIYF.

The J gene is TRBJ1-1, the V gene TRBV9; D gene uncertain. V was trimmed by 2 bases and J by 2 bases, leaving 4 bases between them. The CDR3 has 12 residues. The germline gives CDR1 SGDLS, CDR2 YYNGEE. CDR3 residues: CASSVVNTEAFF. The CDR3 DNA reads TGTGCCAGCAGCGTCGTAAACACTGAAGCTTTCTTT.

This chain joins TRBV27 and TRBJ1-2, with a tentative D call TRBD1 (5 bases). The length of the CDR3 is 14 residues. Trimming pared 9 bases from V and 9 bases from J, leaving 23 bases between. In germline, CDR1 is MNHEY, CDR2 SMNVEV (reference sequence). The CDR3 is CASKSLLGSGRYTF. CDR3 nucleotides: TGTGCCAGTAAGAGCCTCTTAGGATCAGGGCGCTACACCTTC.

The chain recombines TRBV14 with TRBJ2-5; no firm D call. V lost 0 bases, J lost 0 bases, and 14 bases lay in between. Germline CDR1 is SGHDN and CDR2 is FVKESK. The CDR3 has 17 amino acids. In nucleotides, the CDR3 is TGTGCCAGCAGCCAAGATAGGTTGCGGCAGTACCAAGAGACCCAGTACTTC. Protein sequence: CASSQDRLRQYQETQYF.